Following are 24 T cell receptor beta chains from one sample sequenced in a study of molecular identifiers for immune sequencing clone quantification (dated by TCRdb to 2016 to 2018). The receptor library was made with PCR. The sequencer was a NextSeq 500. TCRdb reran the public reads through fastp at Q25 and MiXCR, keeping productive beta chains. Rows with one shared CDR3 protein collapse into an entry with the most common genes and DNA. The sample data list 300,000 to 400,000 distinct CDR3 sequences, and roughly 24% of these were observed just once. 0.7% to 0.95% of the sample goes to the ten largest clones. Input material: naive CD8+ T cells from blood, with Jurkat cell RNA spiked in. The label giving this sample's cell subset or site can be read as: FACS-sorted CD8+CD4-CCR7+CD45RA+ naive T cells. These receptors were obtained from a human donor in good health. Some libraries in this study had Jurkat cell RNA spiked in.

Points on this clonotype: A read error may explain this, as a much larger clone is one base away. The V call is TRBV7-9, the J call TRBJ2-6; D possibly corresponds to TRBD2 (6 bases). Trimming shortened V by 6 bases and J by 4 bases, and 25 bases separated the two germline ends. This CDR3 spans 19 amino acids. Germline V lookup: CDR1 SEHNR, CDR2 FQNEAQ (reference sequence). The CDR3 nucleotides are TGTGCCAGCAGTTCTCTAGGCGGGACCACCACGTGGGGGGCCAACGTCCTGACTTTC. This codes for CASSSLGGTTTWGANVLTF.

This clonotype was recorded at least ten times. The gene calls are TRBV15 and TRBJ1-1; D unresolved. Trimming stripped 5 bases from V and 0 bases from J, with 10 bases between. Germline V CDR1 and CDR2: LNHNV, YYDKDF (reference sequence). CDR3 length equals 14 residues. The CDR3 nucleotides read TGTGCCACCAGCTCCGATCACATGAACACTGAAGCTTTCTTT. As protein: CATSSDHMNTEAFF.

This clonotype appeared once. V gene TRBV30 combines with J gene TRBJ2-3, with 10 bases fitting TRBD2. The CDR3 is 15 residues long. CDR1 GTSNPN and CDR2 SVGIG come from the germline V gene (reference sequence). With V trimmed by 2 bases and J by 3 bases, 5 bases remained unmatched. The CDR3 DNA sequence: TGTGCCTGGAGTCCGGCAGCGGGGGGGACAGATACGCAGTATTTT. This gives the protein CAWSPAAGGTDTQYF. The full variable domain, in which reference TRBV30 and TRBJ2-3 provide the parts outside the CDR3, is SQTIHQWPATLVQPVGSPLSLECTVEGTSNPNLYWYRQAAGRGLQLLFYSVGIGQISSEVPQNLSASRPQDRQFILSSKKLLLSDSGFYLCAWSPAAGGTDTQYFGPGTRLTVL.

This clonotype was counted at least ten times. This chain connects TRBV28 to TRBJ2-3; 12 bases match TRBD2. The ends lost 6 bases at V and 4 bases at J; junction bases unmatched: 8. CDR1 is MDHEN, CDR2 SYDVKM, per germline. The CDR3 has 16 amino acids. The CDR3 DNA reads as TGTGCCAGCAGACTCGGACTAGCGGGATTTGCAGATACGCAGTATTTT. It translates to CASRLGLAGFADTQYF.

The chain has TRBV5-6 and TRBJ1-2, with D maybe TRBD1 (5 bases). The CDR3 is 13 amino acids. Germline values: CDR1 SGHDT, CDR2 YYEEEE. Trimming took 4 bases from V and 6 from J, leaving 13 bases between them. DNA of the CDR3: TGTGCCAGCAGCCAGGGACGGCACCATGGCTACACCTTC. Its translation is CASSQGRHHGYTF.

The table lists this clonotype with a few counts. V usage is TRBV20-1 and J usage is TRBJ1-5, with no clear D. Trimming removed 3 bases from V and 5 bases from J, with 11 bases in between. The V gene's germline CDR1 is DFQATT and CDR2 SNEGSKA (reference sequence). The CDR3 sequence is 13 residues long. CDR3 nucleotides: TGCAGTGCTAGTGGGATAACCGATCAGCCCCAGCATTTT. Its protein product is CSASGITDQPQHF.

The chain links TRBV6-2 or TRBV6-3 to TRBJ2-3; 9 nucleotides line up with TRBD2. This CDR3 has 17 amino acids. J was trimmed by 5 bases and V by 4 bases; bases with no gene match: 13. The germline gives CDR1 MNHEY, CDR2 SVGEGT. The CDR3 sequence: CASSSPLAGLVEDTQYF. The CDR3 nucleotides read TGTGCCAGCAGTTCCCCCCTAGCGGGACTTGTCGAAGATACGCAGTATTTT.

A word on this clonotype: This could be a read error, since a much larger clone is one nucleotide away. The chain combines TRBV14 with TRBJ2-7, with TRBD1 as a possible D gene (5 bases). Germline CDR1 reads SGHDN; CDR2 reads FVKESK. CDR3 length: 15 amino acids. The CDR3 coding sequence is TGTGGCAGCAGCCAAGTGAAAGTGACAGCCTACGAGCAGTACTTC. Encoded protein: CGSSQVKVTAYEQYF. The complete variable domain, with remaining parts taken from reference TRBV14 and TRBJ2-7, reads EAGVTQFPSHSVIEKGQTVTLRCDPISGHDNLYWYRRVMGKEIKFLLHFVKESKQDESGMPNNRFLAERTGGTYSTLKVQPAELEDSGVYFCGSSQVKVTAYEQYFGPGTRLTVT.

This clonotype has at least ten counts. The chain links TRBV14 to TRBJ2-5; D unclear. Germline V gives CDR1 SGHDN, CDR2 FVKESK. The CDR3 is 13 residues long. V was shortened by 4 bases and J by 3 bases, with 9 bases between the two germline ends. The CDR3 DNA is TGTGCCAGCAGCCCTCCAGCAGAAGAGACCCAGTACTTC. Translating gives CASSPPAEETQYF.

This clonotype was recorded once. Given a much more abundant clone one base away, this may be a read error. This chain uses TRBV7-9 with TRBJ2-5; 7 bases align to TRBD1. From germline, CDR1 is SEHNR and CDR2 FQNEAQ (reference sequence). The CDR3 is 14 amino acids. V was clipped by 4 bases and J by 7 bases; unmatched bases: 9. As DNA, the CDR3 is TGTGCCAGCAGCTCGTTTGGACAGGAAGGGACCCAGTACTTC. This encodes CASSSFGQEGTQYF.

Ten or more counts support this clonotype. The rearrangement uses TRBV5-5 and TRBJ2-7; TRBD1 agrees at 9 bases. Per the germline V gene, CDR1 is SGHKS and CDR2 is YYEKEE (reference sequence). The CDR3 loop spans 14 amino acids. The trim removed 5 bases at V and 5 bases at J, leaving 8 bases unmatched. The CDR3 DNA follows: TGTGCCAGCAGTTCCGGACAGGGGTGGAACGAGCAGTACTTC. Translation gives CASSSGQGWNEQYF.

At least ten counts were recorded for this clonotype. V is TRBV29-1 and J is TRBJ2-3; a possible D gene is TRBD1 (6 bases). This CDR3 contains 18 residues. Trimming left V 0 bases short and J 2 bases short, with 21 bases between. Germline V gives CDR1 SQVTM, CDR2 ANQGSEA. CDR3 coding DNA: TGCAGCGTTGAAGAGGTTTCTCAGGGGTGGGGATTCACAGATACGCAGTATTTT. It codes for CSVEEVSQGWGFTDTQYF.

In DNA form, the CDR3 reads TGCGCCAGCAGCCAAGATAGGTGGCAGGGGGCTGGTGAAGCTTTCTTT. This encodes CASSQDRWQGAGEAFF. The chain has TRBV4-3 and TRBJ1-1; 8 bases match TRBD1. J gave up 7 bases and V 0 bases, and 10 bases lay outside the gene matches. Germline V lookup: CDR1 LGHNA, CDR2 YSLEER. The CDR3 spans 16 residues.

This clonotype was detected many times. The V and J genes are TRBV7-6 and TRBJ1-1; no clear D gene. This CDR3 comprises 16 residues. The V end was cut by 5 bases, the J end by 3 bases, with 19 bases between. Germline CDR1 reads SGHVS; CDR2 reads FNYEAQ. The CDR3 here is CASSQTDQTLYTEAFF. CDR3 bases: TGTGCCAGCAGCCAGACGGACCAGACTCTATACACTGAAGCTTTCTTT.

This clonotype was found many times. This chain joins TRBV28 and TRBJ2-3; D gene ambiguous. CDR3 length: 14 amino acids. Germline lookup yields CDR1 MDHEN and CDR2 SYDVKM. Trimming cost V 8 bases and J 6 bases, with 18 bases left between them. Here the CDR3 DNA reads TGTGCCAGCTCCTTTCGGCTTGAACCGGATACGCAGTATTTT. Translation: CASSFRLEPDTQYF.

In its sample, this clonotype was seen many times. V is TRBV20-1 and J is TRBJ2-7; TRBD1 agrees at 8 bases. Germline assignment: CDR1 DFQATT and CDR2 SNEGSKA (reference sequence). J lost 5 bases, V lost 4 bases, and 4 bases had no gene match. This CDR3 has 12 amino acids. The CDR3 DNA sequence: TGCAGTGCTATTGGACAGGGCCACGAGCAGTACTTC. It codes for CSAIGQGHEQYF.

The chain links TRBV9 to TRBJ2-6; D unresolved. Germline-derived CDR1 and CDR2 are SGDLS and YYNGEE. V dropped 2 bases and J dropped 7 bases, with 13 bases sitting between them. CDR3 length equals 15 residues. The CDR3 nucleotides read TGTGCCAGCAGCGTGAGTGGTTCTGAAGCCAACGTCCTGACTTTC. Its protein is CASSVSGSEANVLTF.

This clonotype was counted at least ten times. This CDR3 reads CASSKFSSLQETQYF. CDR3 nucleotide sequence: TGTGCCAGCAGTAAATTCTCGTCCCTCCAAGAGACCCAGTACTTC. This chain joins TRBV12-3 or TRBV12-4 and TRBJ2-5; no definite D call. The CDR3 consists of 15 residues. Between the trimmed V and J ends, which lost 5 bases and 1 base, there was a span of 14 bases.

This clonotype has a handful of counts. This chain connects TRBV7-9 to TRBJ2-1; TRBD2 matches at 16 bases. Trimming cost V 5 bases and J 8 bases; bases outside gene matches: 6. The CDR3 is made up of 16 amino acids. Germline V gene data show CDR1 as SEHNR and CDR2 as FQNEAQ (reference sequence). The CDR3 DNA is TGTGCCAGCAGCCAGGGACTAGCGGGAGGGAAGGATGAGCAGTTCTTC. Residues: CASSQGLAGGKDEQFF.

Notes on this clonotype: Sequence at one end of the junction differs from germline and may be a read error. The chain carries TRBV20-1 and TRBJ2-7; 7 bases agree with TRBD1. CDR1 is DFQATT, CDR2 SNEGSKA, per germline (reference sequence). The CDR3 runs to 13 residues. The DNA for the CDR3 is TGCAGTGCTAGCGGTCAGGGGGTCTACAAGCAGTACTTC. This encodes CSASGQGVYKQYF.

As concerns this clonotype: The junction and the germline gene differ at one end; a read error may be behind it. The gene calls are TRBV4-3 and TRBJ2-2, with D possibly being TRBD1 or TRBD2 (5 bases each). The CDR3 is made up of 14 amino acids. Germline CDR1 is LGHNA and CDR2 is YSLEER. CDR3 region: CANSQKDNTGALFF. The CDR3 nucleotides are TGCGCCAACAGCCAAAAGGATAACACCGGGGCGCTGTTTTTT.

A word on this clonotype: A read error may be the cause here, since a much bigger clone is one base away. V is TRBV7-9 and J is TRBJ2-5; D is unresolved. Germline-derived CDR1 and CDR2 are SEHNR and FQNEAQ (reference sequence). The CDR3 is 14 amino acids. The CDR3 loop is CAGSFVAAQETQYF. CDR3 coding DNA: TGTGCCGGCAGCTTTGTGGCAGCCCAAGAGACCCAGTACTTC.

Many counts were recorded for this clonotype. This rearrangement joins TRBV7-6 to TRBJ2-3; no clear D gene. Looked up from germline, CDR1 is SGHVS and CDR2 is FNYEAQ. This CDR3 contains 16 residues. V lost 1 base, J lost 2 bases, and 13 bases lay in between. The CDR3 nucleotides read TGTGCCAGCAGCTTAGTGGCCACTTCTTACACAGATACGCAGTATTTT. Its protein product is CASSLVATSYTDTQYF.

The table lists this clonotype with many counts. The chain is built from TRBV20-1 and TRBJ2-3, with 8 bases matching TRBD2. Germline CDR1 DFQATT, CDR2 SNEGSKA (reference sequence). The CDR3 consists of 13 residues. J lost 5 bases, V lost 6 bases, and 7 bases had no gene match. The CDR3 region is CSAQAGAIDTQYF. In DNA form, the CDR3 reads TGCAGTGCCCAAGCGGGAGCAATAGATACGCAGTATTTT.